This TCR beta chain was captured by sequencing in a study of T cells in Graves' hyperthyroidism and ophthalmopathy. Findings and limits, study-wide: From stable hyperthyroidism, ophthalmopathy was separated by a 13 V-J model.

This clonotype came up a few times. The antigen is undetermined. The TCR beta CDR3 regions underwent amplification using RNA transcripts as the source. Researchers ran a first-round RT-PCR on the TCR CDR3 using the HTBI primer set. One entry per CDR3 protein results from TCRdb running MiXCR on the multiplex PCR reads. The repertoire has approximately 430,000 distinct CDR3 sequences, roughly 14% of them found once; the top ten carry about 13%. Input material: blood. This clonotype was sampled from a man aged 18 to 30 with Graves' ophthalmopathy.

This CDR3 is CSARDQGLLGYTF. CDR3 nucleotides: TGCAGTGCTAGAGACCAGGGGCTTTTGGGCTACACCTTC. V is TRBV20-1 and J is TRBJ1-2, with D tentatively TRBD1 (6 bases). CDR3 length equals 13 residues. Looked up from germline, CDR1 is DFQATT and CDR2 is SNEGSKA (reference sequence). Trimming took 0 bases from V and 8 from J, leaving 13 bases between them.